These 14 T cell receptor beta chains share one sample of origin, sequenced in a study of beta chain features in type 1 diabetes. Of the isolated RNA, all was reverse transcribed, and so the sequenced material was expressed TCRB transcripts. TCRdb's copy holds only in-frame clones and misses some; the assay was immunoSEQ multiplex PCR. The sample contains under 250,000 clones, 13% to 15% of which appear only once. Sample: naive CD4+ T cells from blood. The receptors originated from a woman in her 40s in good health.

This chain joins TRBV10-3 and TRBJ2-5; perhaps TRBD2 as D (5 bases). CDR3 length: 13 amino acids. The V end lost 6 bases, the J end lost 4 bases, and 12 bases lay between the germline ends. Per the germline V gene, CDR1 is ENHRY and CDR2 is SYGVKD. DNA for the CDR3: TGTGCCATCAGGAGAGTTGAGGGAGAGACCCAGTACTTC. This encodes CAIRRVEGETQYF.

The chain couples TRBV10-2 to TRBJ2-7, with D maybe TRBD2 (6 bases). Germline CDR1 is WSHSY and CDR2 is SAAADI. This CDR3 has 13 amino acids. Trimming removed 9 bases at V and 7 bases at J, with 19 bases between. The CDR3 reads CASRRASLEEQYF. CDR3 bases: TGCGCCAGTCGGAGGGCTAGTCTCGAAGAGCAGTACTTC.

This chain links TRBV5-1 with TRBJ1-2; D remains unclear. CDR3 size: 13 residues. In germline, CDR1 is SGHRS, CDR2 YFSETQ. With 1 base removed from V and 1 base from J, the gap between germline ends came to 5 bases. The CDR3 DNA reads TGCGCCAGCAGCTTGACAGATAACTATGGCTACACCTTC. It translates to CASSLTDNYGYTF.

This CDR3 reads CASKGTGGNQPQHF. CDR3 sequence (DNA): TGTGCCAGCAAGGGGACAGGGGGCAATCAGCCCCAGCATTTT. The J gene is TRBJ1-5, the V gene TRBV21-1; the DNA was not used to check the table's D call, TRBD1. TRBV21-1 has pseudogene status. The CDR3 spans 14 residues.

As DNA, the CDR3 is TGTGCCAGCAGCTCTCGCCCCGACAGATCAGATACGCAGTATTTT. Translated, it gives CASSSRPDRSDTQYF. This sequence joins TRBV11-2 and TRBJ2-3; D may be TRBD1 (5 bases). The V gene's germline CDR1 is SGHAT and CDR2 FQNNGV. Trimming removed 4 bases from V and 4 bases from J, with 15 bases in between. CDR3 length equals 15 residues.

V is TRBV5-4 and J is TRBJ1-2; 9 bases fit TRBD1. The germline V gene has CDR1 SGHNT and CDR2 YYREEE (reference sequence). The CDR3 totals 16 residues. Trimming at V came to 2 bases and at J to 3 bases, leaving 8 bases not matched to a gene. CDR3 protein: CASSLTYRGLYYGYTF. As DNA, the CDR3 is TGTGCCAGCAGCTTAACCTACAGGGGGCTCTACTATGGCTACACCTTC.

The rearrangement uses TRBV6-1 and TRBJ1-1; a weak D match, TRBD1 (5 bases). With 3 bases removed from V and 4 bases from J, the gap between germline ends came to 6 bases. This CDR3 has 12 residues. Germline V lookup: CDR1 MNHNS, CDR2 SASEGT. The CDR3 DNA reads as TGTGCCAGCAGTGATAGGGGCACTGAAGCTTTCTTT. Its protein is CASSDRGTEAFF.

In its sample, this clone was seen a few times. The rearrangement links TRBV11-2 to TRBJ2-4; 9 positions match TRBD1. There are 16 residues in the CDR3. Germline V gene lookup returns CDR1 SGHAT and CDR2 FQNNGV. V was pared by 4 bases and J by 8 bases, with 12 bases of the junction left unmatched. The chain's CDR3 is CASSSWTGVKMDIQYF. CDR3 sequence (DNA): TGTGCCAGCAGCTCTTGGACAGGGGTCAAAATGGACATTCAGTACTTC.

This chain connects TRBV6-1 to TRBJ2-7, with 8 bases that match TRBD2. CDR3 length equals 15 residues. Per germline, CDR1 MNHNS and CDR2 SASEGT. Germline trimming cut 1 base from V and 6 bases from J; bases unmatched to any gene: 8. In DNA form, the CDR3 reads TGTGCCAGCAGTGAAGGGGTGAAGCGGGGGTTCGAGCAGTACTTC. This codes for CASSEGVKRGFEQYF.

This clone occurred a few times. The J gene is TRBJ2-1, the V gene TRBV6-5; D might be TRBD1 (5 bases). CDR1 is MNHEY and CDR2 is SVGAGI in the germline V gene. This CDR3 region has 13 residues. Between the trimmed V and J ends, which lost 2 bases and 6 bases, there was a span of 8 bases. The CDR3 reads CASSYRQINEQFF. The CDR3 region has the DNA TGTGCCAGCAGTTACCGACAGATCAATGAGCAGTTCTTC.

This clone was seen more than once but under ten times. This chain joins TRBV5-1 and TRBJ2-7, with 7 bases identical to TRBD2. This CDR3 has 16 residues. V shed 1 base and J 3 bases; nucleotides not matched to a gene: 10. Germline V gene sequence: CDR1 SGHRS, CDR2 YFSETQ. CDR3 DNA sequence: TGCGCCAGCAGCTTGCCCCCCAGCGGGACGGACTACGAGCAGTACTTC. Its protein is CASSLPPSGTDYEQYF. Full variable domain (outside the CDR3, taken from reference TRBV5-1 and TRBJ2-7): KAGVTQTPRYLIKTRGQQVTLSCSPISGHRSVSWYQQTPGQGLQFLFEYFSETQRNKGNFPGRFSGRQFSNSRSEMNVSTLELGDSALYLCASSLPPSGTDYEQYFGPGTRLTVT.

This clone has just a few counts. The V and J genes are TRBV5-1 and TRBJ2-7, with D tentatively TRBD2 (6 bases). Trimming took 0 bases from V and 5 from J, leaving 12 bases between them. Per germline, CDR1 SGHRS and CDR2 YFSETQ. The CDR3 runs to 14 residues. CDR3 residues: CASSLAEGLDEQYF. The CDR3 DNA is TGCGCCAGCAGCTTGGCCGAGGGACTCGACGAGCAGTACTTC. The full variable domain, its missing parts supplied by reference TRBV5-1 and TRBJ2-7, is KAGVTQTPRYLIKTRGQQVTLSCSPISGHRSVSWYQQTPGQGLQFLFEYFSETQRNKGNFPGRFSGRQFSNSRSEMNVSTLELGDSALYLCASSLAEGLDEQYFGPGTRLTVT.

This clone came up a few times. The rearrangement uses TRBV4-1 and TRBJ1-4, with 7 nucleotides matching TRBD1. Germline CDR1 and CDR2: MGHRA and YSYEKL. V lost 4 bases and J lost 6; bases outside the gene matches: 8. CDR3 size: 15 residues. CDR3 amino acids: CASSRLQGRDEKLFF. The CDR3 coding sequence is TGCGCCAGCAGCCGATTACAGGGGAGAGATGAAAAACTGTTTTTT.

This chain joins TRBV19 and TRBJ2-1, with TRBD2 matching 8 bases. This CDR3 has 16 residues. Germline CDR1 and CDR2: LNHDA and SQIVND (reference sequence). Trimming at V came to 9 bases and at J to 9 bases, leaving 19 bases not matched to a gene. CDR3 sequence: CASEPSSGTRTGEQFF. CDR3 coding DNA: TGTGCCAGCGAGCCGAGTTCCGGGACTAGAACCGGTGAGCAGTTCTTC. Looking up the rest from reference TRBV19 and TRBJ2-1 gives the full variable domain: DGGITQSPKYLFRKEGQNVTLSCEQNLNHDAMYWYRQDPGQGLRLIYYSQIVNDFQKGDIAEGYSVSREKKESFPLTVTSAQKNPTAFYLCASEPSSGTRTGEQFFGPGTRLTVL.